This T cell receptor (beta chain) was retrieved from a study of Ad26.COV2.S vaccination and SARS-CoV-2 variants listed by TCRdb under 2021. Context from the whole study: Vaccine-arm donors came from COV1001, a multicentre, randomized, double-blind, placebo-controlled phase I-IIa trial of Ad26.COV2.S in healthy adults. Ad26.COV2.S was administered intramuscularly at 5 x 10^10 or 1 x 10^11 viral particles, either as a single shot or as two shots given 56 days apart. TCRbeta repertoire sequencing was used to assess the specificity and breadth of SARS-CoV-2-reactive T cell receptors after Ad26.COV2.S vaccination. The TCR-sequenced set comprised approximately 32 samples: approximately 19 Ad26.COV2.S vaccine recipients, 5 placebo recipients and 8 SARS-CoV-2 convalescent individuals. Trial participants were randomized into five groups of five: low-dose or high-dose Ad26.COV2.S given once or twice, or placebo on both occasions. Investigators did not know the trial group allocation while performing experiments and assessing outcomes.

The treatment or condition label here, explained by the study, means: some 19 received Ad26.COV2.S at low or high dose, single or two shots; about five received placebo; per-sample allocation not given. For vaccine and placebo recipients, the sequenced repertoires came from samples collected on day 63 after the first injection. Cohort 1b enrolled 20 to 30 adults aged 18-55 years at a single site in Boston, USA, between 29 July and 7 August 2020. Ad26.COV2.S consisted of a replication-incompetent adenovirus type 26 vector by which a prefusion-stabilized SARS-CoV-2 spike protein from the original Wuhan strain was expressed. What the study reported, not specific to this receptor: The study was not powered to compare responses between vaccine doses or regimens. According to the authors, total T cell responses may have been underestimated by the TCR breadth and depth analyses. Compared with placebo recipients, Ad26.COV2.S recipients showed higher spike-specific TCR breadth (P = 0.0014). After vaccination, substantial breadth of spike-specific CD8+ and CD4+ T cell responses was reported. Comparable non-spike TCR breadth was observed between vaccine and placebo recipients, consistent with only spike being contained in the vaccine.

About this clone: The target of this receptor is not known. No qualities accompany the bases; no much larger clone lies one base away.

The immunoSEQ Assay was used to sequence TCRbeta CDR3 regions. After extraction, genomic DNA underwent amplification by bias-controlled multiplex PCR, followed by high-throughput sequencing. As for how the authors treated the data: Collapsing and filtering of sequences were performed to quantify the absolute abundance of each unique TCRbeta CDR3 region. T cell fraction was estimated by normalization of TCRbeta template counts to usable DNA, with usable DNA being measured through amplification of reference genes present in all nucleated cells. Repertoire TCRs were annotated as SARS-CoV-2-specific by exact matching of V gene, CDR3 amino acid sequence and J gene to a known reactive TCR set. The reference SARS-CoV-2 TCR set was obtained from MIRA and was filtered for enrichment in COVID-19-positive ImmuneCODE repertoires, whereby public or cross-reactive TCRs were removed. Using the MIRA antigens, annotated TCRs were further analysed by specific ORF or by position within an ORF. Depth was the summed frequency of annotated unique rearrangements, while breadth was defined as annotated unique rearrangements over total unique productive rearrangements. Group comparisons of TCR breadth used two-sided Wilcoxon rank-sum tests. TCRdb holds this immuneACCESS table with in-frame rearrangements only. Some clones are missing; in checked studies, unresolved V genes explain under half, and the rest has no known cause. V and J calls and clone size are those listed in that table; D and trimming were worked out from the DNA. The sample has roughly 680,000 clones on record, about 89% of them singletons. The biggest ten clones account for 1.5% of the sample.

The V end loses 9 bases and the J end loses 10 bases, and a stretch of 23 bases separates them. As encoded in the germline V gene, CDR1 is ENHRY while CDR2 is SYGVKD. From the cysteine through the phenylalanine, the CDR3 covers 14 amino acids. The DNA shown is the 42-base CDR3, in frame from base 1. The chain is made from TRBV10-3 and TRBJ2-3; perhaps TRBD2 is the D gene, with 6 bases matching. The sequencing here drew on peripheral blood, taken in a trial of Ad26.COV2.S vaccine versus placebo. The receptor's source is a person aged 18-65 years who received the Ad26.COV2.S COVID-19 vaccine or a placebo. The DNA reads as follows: TGTGCCATTAACTTGGGGGGACGACAAGACGCGCAGTATTTT. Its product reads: CAINLGGRQDAQYF.